Shown below are 25 T cell receptor beta chains from a single sample sequenced in a study of read filtering for tumor transcriptome and immune sequencing. The library was built from around 0.4 ug RNA with molecular barcoded adaptors for alpha/delta and beta/gamma chains. TCRdb used MiXCR to reprocess the reads, holding one entry per CDR3 protein. The repertoire consists of approximately 58,000 distinct CDR3 sequences, with approximately 13% occurring once and the leading ten covering approximately 16%. Sequencing used a population of CD138-negative cells sorted from bone marrow. The origin of the receptors is a donor aged 40 or over with multiple myeloma.

At least ten counts were recorded for this clonotype. V usage is TRBV12-3 or TRBV12-4 and J usage is TRBJ1-2; a weak D match, TRBD1 (6 bases). The V end was cut by 3 bases, the J end by 3 bases, with 8 bases between. The CDR3 is made up of 13 amino acids. CDR3: CASSFDRYYGYTF. The CDR3 DNA sequence: TGTGCCAGCAGTTTTGACAGGTACTATGGCTACACCTTC.

This chain connects TRBV10-3 to TRBJ2-1; either TRBD1 or TRBD2 may supply D (5 bases each). The CDR3 extends over 12 amino acids. V was cut by 11 bases and J by 8 bases, with 16 bases left in between. CDR1 is ENHRY, CDR2 SYGVKD, per germline. In DNA, the CDR3 is TGTGCCGTCGGGGCTGTCGGCTATGAGCAGTTCTTC. It codes for CAVGAVGYEQFF.

This clonotype was seen at least ten times. The rearrangement joins TRBV5-1 to TRBJ1-1; a possible D gene is TRBD1 (5 bases). This CDR3 contains 14 residues. V was trimmed by 4 bases and J by 1 base, leaving 11 bases between them. Looked up from germline, CDR1 is SGHRS and CDR2 is YFSETQ. The CDR3 protein is CASSKGGENTEAFF. The CDR3 DNA follows: TGCGCCAGCAGCAAGGGAGGGGAGAACACTGAAGCTTTCTTT.

Of note for this clonotype: The junction does not match germline at one end; this may be a read error. The chain carries TRBV12-3 or TRBV12-4 and TRBJ1-1; D gene ambiguous. There are 13 residues in the CDR3. The CDR3 spells CASSLDLNTDAFF. CDR3 nucleotides: TGTGCCAGCAGTTTAGACCTGAACACTGACGCTTTCTTT.

The V gene is TRBV9, the J gene TRBJ1-1; D might be TRBD1 (6 bases). This CDR3 contains 15 residues. Trimming left V 0 bases short and J 13 bases short, with 22 bases between. The germline V gene encodes CDR1 SGDLS and CDR2 YYNGEE. The CDR3: CASSVEGGVPAPVFF. CDR3 nucleotide sequence: TGTGCCAGCAGCGTAGAAGGGGGGGTCCCTGCCCCGGTTTTCTTT.

This clonotype was found once. A far larger clone is just one base off, so this is likely a read error. The missing conserved phenylalanine or tryptophan at the end of this CDR3 makes a read error likely. This chain uses TRBV7-9 with TRBJ1-1; TRBD1 is a possible D gene (6 bases). Trimming left V 5 bases short and J 5 bases short, with 12 bases between. The CDR3 sequence is 13 residues long. Germline CDR1 and CDR2: SEHNR and FQNEAQ (reference sequence). CDR3 amino acids: CASSNTQGTEAFL. Written as DNA, the CDR3 is TGTGCCAGCAGCAATACTCAGGGGACTGAAGCTTTCCTT.

This clonotype was detected ten times or more. This chain links TRBV2 with TRBJ2-7; perhaps TRBD2 as D (5 bases). Germline V gene lookup returns CDR1 SNHLY and CDR2 FYNNEI. This CDR3 contains 15 residues. V was clipped by 2 bases and J by 4 bases, with 15 bases between them. This CDR3 reads CASSELSGIIYEQYF. The CDR3 DNA reads as TGTGCCAGCAGTGAATTGTCCGGGATTATTTACGAGCAGTACTTC. The variable domain in full, with the rest retrieved from reference TRBV2 and TRBJ2-7, is EPEVTQTPSHQVTQMGQEVILRCVPISNHLYFYWYRQILGQKVEFLVSFYNNEISEKSEIFDDQFSVERPDGSNFTLKIRSTKLEDSAMYFCASSELSGIIYEQYFGPGTRLTVT.

This clonotype was counted once. The chain couples TRBV20-1 to TRBJ1-1, with TRBD1 identical over 9 bases. The V gene's germline CDR1 is DFQATT and CDR2 SNEGSKA (reference sequence). CDR3 length: 16 amino acids. Losses at the gene ends were 4 bases for V and 2 bases for J; bases not matched to a gene: 11. CDR3 amino acids: CSATGTGRALNTEAFF. CDR3 sequence (DNA): TGCAGTGCTACAGGGACAGGGAGGGCCCTAAACACTGAAGCTTTCTTT.

Regarding this clonotype: Because the CDR3 is missing its conserved closing phenylalanine or tryptophan, this is likely a read error. This chain joins TRBV24-1 and TRBJ2-1; TRBD1 or TRBD2 may be the D gene (5 bases each). Germline CDR1 reads KGHDR; CDR2 reads SFDVKD. CDR3 length: 15 residues. Trimming removed 2 bases from V and 6 bases from J, with 13 bases in between. CDR3 residues: CATSDWGYRGNEQFS. The DNA for the CDR3 is TGTGCCACCAGTGATTGGGGGTACCGGGGCAATGAGCAGTTCTCC.

This clonotype turned up a few times. The chain couples TRBV19 to TRBJ2-7; no firm D call. Trimming took 3 bases from V and 2 from J, leaving 11 bases between them. Per germline, CDR1 LNHDA and CDR2 SQIVND (reference sequence). CDR3 length: 14 residues. DNA of the CDR3: TGTGCCAGTAGTATTCCCGGCAGAGCCTACGAGCAGTACTTC. As protein: CASSIPGRAYEQYF.

This clonotype has at least ten counts. The gene calls are TRBV6-2 or TRBV6-3 and TRBJ2-5; D call uncertain. CDR3 length: 14 amino acids. V gave up 0 bases and J gave up 7 bases, with 12 bases separating them. Per germline, CDR1 MNHEY and CDR2 SVGEGT. The CDR3 DNA sequence: TGTGCCAGCAGTTACTCCCAGGTTTCTCGGACCCAGTACTTC. Its protein is CASSYSQVSRTQYF.

This clonotype was recorded many times. The chain couples TRBV7-9 to TRBJ2-3; 8 positions agree with TRBD2. The junction had 9 bases not matched to a gene; V was cut back by 6 bases and J by 4 bases. CDR3 size: 15 residues. Germline V gene sequence: CDR1 SEHNR, CDR2 FQNEAQ (reference sequence). Here the CDR3 DNA reads TGTGCCAGCAGACCCAGCGGGGGTATCGCAGATACGCAGTATTTT. Protein product: CASRPSGGIADTQYF.

This clonotype came up a few times. This chain uses TRBV6-6 with TRBJ2-5, with unresolved D. V was cut by 2 bases and J by 5 bases, with 21 bases left in between. Germline CDR1 and CDR2: MNHNY and SVGAGI (reference sequence). This CDR3 comprises 17 residues. CDR3 sequence (DNA): TGTGCCAGCAGTTACCCCCCTATACATGGATTTAAGGAGACCCAGTACTTC. Translated, it gives CASSYPPIHGFKETQYF.

This clonotype was observed many times. The rearrangement uses TRBV5-1 and TRBJ2-3; D unresolved. Germline CDR1 reads SGHRS; CDR2 reads YFSETQ. V lost 0 bases and J lost 2, with 10 bases in between. There are 15 residues in the CDR3. The DNA for the CDR3 is TGCGCCAGCAGCTTGGTGAGACATGACACAGATACGCAGTATTTT. Translated: CASSLVRHDTDTQYF.

This clonotype turned up a few times. Given the absence of the conserved phenylalanine or tryptophan at the CDR3 end, a read error is likely. This sequence joins TRBV7-9 and TRBJ1-1; D is uncertain. CDR3 length: 14 residues. The germline gives CDR1 SEHNR, CDR2 FQNEAQ (reference sequence). The CDR3 DNA follows: TGTGCCAGCAGCTTAACAGAAGGGTCCACTGAGGCTTTCCTT. It is translated as CASSLTEGSTEAFL.

The sample holds many counts of this clonotype. V gene TRBV9 combines with J gene TRBJ2-3; 11 bases map to TRBD2. J gave up 3 bases and V 4 bases, and 7 bases lay outside the gene matches. The CDR3 is 16 amino acids. Per the germline V gene, CDR1 is SGDLS and CDR2 is YYNGEE. The CDR3 coding sequence is TGTGCCAGCAGCTTCGAAATAGCGGGGGGGACAGATACGCAGTATTTT. As protein: CASSFEIAGGTDTQYF.

This clonotype was counted at least ten times. The J gene is TRBJ2-7, the V gene TRBV14; 8 nucleotides agree with TRBD1. CDR3 size: 15 residues. Germline CDR1 reads SGHDN; CDR2 reads FVKESK. J was trimmed by 1 base and V by 4 bases; bases with no gene match: 6. For the CDR3, the DNA is TGTGCCAGCAGCCGCTCGACAGGGGTTTCCTACGAGCAGTACTTC. Protein sequence: CASSRSTGVSYEQYF. The variable domain in full, completed from reference TRBV14 and TRBJ2-7, reads EAGVTQFPSHSVIEKGQTVTLRCDPISGHDNLYWYRRVMGKEIKFLLHFVKESKQDESGMPNNRFLAERTGGTYSTLKVQPAELEDSGVYFCASSRSTGVSYEQYFGPGTRLTVT.

This clonotype showed up many times. The chain carries TRBV6-5 and TRBJ1-5, with D possibly being TRBD1 (5 bases). Germline CDR1 reads MNHEY; CDR2 reads SVGAGI. CDR3 size: 17 residues. V lost 0 bases and J 0 bases, leaving 12 bases between the germline ends. CDR3 nucleotides: TGTGCCAGCAGTTACTCGAGTCGAGGGGTTAGCAATCAGCCCCAGCATTTT. It is translated as CASSYSSRGVSNQPQHF.

In this sample, this clonotype turned up many times. The gene calls are TRBV7-9 and TRBJ2-3; D remains ambiguous. This CDR3 is built from 16 residues. Germline-derived CDR1 and CDR2 are SEHNR and FQNEAQ (reference sequence). Trimming cost V 1 base and J 0 bases, with 11 bases left between them. CDR3 nucleotides: TGTGCCAGCAGCTTAGGGGGTCCGAGGAGCACAGATACGCAGTATTTT. Translating gives CASSLGGPRSTDTQYF.

In regard to this clonotype: This likely traces to a read error, being one base from a far larger clone. The chain employs TRBV20-1 and TRBJ1-6; tentatively, D is TRBD1 (5 bases). CDR1 is DFQATT, CDR2 SNEGSKA, per germline (reference sequence). The length of the CDR3 is 10 residues. CDR3 DNA: TGCAGTGCTGGGCAGGGTTCAACTTTCTTT. Its protein is CSAGQGSTFF.

This clonotype was counted many times. At one end, the junction sequence differs from germline, possibly due to a read error. V usage is TRBV7-2 and J usage is TRBJ2-5; 9 positions match TRBD2. This CDR3 region has 14 residues. The germline CDR1 and CDR2 sequences are SGHTA and FQGNSA. This CDR3 is CASSLAGRRETQYF. In DNA form, the CDR3 reads TGTGCCAGCAGCCTAGCGGGGCGCCGGGAGACCCAGTACTTC. The full variable domain, in which reference TRBV7-2 and TRBJ2-5 provide the parts outside the CDR3, is GAGVSQSPSNKVTEKGKDVELRCDPISGHTALYWYRQSLGQGLEFLIYFQGNSAPDKSGLPSDRFSAERTGGSVSTLTIQRTQQEDSAVYLCASSLAGRRETQYFGPGTRLLVL.

This clonotype showed up just a few times. A read error may explain this, as a much larger clone is one base away. Likely a read error: the CDR3 ends without its conserved phenylalanine or tryptophan. The CDR3 loop reads CASSGGTANEKLFL. CDR3 bases: TGCGCCAGCAGCGGCGGGACAGCTAATGAAAAACTGTTTTTA. The genes are TRBV5-1 and TRBJ1-4, with TRBD1 matching 7 bases. The germline V gene encodes CDR1 SGHRS and CDR2 YFSETQ. This CDR3 contains 14 residues. Trimming cost V 4 bases and J 3 bases; bases outside gene matches: 3.

In this sample, this clonotype turned up many times. V is TRBV27 and J is TRBJ1-4, with a tentative D call TRBD1 (6 bases). CDR3 length: 16 amino acids. The V gene lost 5 bases and the J gene lost 0 bases, with 13 bases spanning the gap. CDR1 is MNHEY, CDR2 SMNVEV, per germline (reference sequence). CDR3 amino acids: CASSPVWTATNEKLFF. The CDR3, as DNA: TGTGCCAGCAGTCCCGTCTGGACAGCAACTAATGAAAAACTGTTTTTT.

This clonotype was found many times. The V gene is TRBV6-6, the J gene TRBJ1-5; D is ambiguous. CDR3 length: 16 residues. V shed 4 bases and J shed 2 bases, with 15 bases lying between them. Germline CDR1 MNHNY, CDR2 SVGAGI (reference sequence). CDR3 in DNA: TGTGCCAGCAGTTCCCCGGGCCCTGCGGGCAATCAGCCCCAGCATTTT. It is translated as CASSSPGPAGNQPQHF.

This clonotype came up many times. The chain joins TRBV2 to TRBJ1-6, with TRBD1 matching over 11 bases. This CDR3 has 14 residues. With V trimmed by 4 bases and J by 9 bases, 2 bases remained unmatched. In germline, CDR1 is SNHLY, CDR2 FYNNEI. The CDR3: CASSAGTGGSPLHF. In nucleotides, the CDR3 is TGTGCCAGCAGTGCGGGGACAGGGGGTTCACCCCTCCACTTT.